What follows are 26 T cell receptor beta chains derived from one specimen sequenced in a study of multiple sclerosis patients with progressive multifocal leukoencephalopathy. As for time point: before natalizumab initiation. Sequencing used immunoSEQ multiplex PCR; TCRdb keeps in-frame clones, though not all of them. The sample includes 25,000 to 35,000 clones, 88% of them seen just once. The sample taken for sequencing was PBMCs. These receptors were taken from a human donor with multiple sclerosis.

This clone showed up just once. The V call is TRBV18, the J call TRBJ1-2, with TRBD1 identical over 7 bases. Germline CDR1 reads KGHSH; CDR2 reads LQKENI. The CDR3 spans 14 residues. V lost 4 bases, J lost 6 bases, and 8 bases stayed unmatched. CDR3 amino acids: CASSRGGGADGYTF. The CDR3, as DNA: TGTGCCAGCTCACGTGGAGGGGGCGCAGATGGCTACACCTTC. The variable domain in full, with the rest retrieved from reference TRBV18 and TRBJ1-2, is NAGVMQNPRHLVRRRGQEARLRCSPMKGHSHVYWYRQLPEEGLKFMVYLQKENIIDESGMPKERFSAEFPKEGPSILRIQQVVRGDSAAYFCASSRGGGADGYTFGSGTRLTVV.

The chain couples TRBV19 to TRBJ1-2; possibly TRBD1 for D (5 bases). The germline gives CDR1 LNHDA, CDR2 SQIVND (reference sequence). CDR3 size: 16 residues. Trimming left V 3 bases short and J 2 bases short, with 16 bases between. This chain's CDR3 is CASSMGLQVQNYGYTF. In nucleotides, the CDR3 is TGTGCCAGTAGTATGGGGCTACAGGTCCAGAACTATGGCTACACCTTC.

The V gene is TRBV10-3, the J gene TRBJ1-1, with D possibly being TRBD1 (5 bases). V lost 0 bases and J lost 0, with 11 bases in between. The CDR3 is 16 residues long. CDR1 is ENHRY and CDR2 is SYGVKD in the germline V gene. The CDR3 DNA reads as TGTGCCATCAGTGAGTCGAGAGGGGAGATGAACACTGAAGCTTTCTTT. The encoded protein is CAISESRGEMNTEAFF.

The rearrangement joins TRBV10-3 to TRBJ1-3; D might be TRBD1 (5 bases). Trimming removed 8 bases at V and 0 bases at J, with 14 bases between. The CDR3 is 15 amino acids. The germline CDR1 and CDR2 sequences are ENHRY and SYGVKD. In DNA, the CDR3 is TGTGCCATCGCCTCCAGGGAGGACTCTGGAAACACCATATATTTT. Translation: CAIASREDSGNTIYF.

CDR3 nucleotide sequence: TGTGCCAGCAGCCTTACCACCTTGACAGGGACCACTGAAGCTTTCTTT. The encoded protein is CASSLTTLTGTTEAFF. The rearrangement joins TRBV13 to TRBJ1-1; 7 bases are shared with TRBD1. The length of the CDR3 is 16 residues. Germline loops: CDR1 PRHDT, CDR2 FYEKMQ (reference sequence). J lost 4 bases, V lost 5 bases, and 13 bases had no gene match.

This clone was recorded only once. DNA for the CDR3: TGCGCCAGCAGCCCGACCCTGGGTAGCACAGATACGCAGTATTTT. Protein: CASSPTLGSTDTQYF. The chain employs TRBV4-1 and TRBJ2-3; D is unclear. V was pared by 4 bases and J by 0 bases, with 11 bases between. CDR1 is MGHRA and CDR2 is YSYEKL in the germline V gene. This CDR3 comprises 15 residues.

The chain couples TRBV5-1 to TRBJ2-3; no definite D call. Germline V gene sequence: CDR1 SGHRS, CDR2 YFSETQ. The CDR3 is 13 residues long. Trimming removed 7 bases from V and 0 bases from J, with 9 bases in between. CDR3 DNA: TGCGCCAGCGGACCCACTAGCACAGATACGCAGTATTTT. Translation gives CASGPTSTDTQYF.

The rearrangement uses TRBV18 and TRBJ2-1, with D possibly being TRBD1 (6 bases). The germline V and J ends were trimmed by 2 bases and 1 base, with 12 bases remaining between them. CDR3 size: 16 residues. The germline V gene has CDR1 KGHSH and CDR2 LQKENI. CDR3 in amino acids: CASSPRQVGSYNEQFF. CDR3 bases: TGTGCCAGCTCACCAAGACAGGTGGGGTCCTACAATGAGCAGTTCTTC.

This rearrangement joins TRBV7-8 to TRBJ1-3, with D tentatively TRBD1 (5 bases). Germline V gives CDR1 SGHVS, CDR2 FQNEAQ. The CDR3 covers 14 residues. Trimming took 4 bases from V and 3 from J, leaving 10 bases between them. The CDR3 region is CASSWRGSGNTIYF. DNA of the CDR3: TGTGCCAGCAGCTGGCGGGGCAGTGGAAACACCATATATTTT.

The chain couples TRBV7-6 to TRBJ1-1; a weak D match, TRBD1 (6 bases). The CDR3 consists of 13 residues. V was trimmed by 4 bases and J by 5 bases, leaving 11 bases between them. Germline lookup yields CDR1 SGHVS and CDR2 FNYEAQ. The CDR3 bases are TGTGCCAGCAGCTCGGGGGCATCGACTGAAGCTTTCTTT. Residues: CASSSGASTEAFF.

The rearrangement links TRBV7-9 to TRBJ1-1, with unresolved D. CDR3 size: 14 residues. Deletions cut 5 bases from V and 3 bases from J, with 13 bases between. Germline V gene data show CDR1 as SEHNR and CDR2 as FQNEAQ (reference sequence). CDR3 residues: CASSAGGPYTEAFF. The DNA of the CDR3 is TGTGCCAGCAGCGCGGGAGGTCCCTACACTGAAGCTTTCTTT. The variable domain in full, with the rest retrieved from reference TRBV7-9 and TRBJ1-1, is DTGVSQNPRHKITKRGQNVTFRCDPISEHNRLYWYRQTLGQGPEFLTYFQNEAQLEKSRLLSDRFSAERPKGSFSTLEIQRTEQGDSAMYLCASSAGGPYTEAFFGQGTRLTVV.

The chain links TRBV19 to TRBJ2-5; the match to TRBD2 covers 11 bases. The CDR3 spans 17 residues. Germline V gives CDR1 LNHDA, CDR2 SQIVND (reference sequence). Trimming took 3 bases from V and 2 from J; bases not matched to a gene: 8. CDR3 loop: CASSIDPSGGTQETQYF. The CDR3 DNA reads as TGTGCCAGTAGTATCGATCCTAGCGGGGGGACTCAAGAGACCCAGTACTTC.

The chain has TRBV7-8 and TRBJ1-1; D uncertain. V was trimmed by 0 bases and J by 5 bases, leaving 7 bases between them. Per germline, CDR1 SGHVS and CDR2 FQNEAQ. The CDR3 loop spans 13 amino acids. The CDR3 loop is CASSLAPRTEAFF. The CDR3 DNA follows: TGTGCCAGCAGCTTAGCTCCCCGGACTGAAGCTTTCTTT.

The V gene is TRBV9, the J gene TRBJ1-2, with no clear D. CDR1 and CDR2 from the germline V gene are SGDLS and YYNGEE. The CDR3 is 11 residues long. V was trimmed by 5 bases and J by 3 bases, leaving 5 bases between them. Here the CDR3 DNA reads TGTGCCAGCAGTGGATACTATGGCTACACCTTC. This sequence encodes CASSGYYGYTF.

The J gene is TRBJ2-7, the V gene TRBV29-1; 11 bases agree with TRBD1. CDR1 and CDR2 from the germline V gene are SQVTM and ANQGSEA. The V and J ends lost 3 bases and 7 bases, in that order; junction bases with no gene match: 5. This CDR3 contains 13 residues. The CDR3 region is CSVEDRGLGEQYF. CDR3 DNA: TGCAGCGTTGAGGACAGGGGGCTCGGGGAGCAGTACTTC.

V and J are TRBV30 and TRBJ1-1; D is uncertain. V lost 0 bases and J 1 base, leaving 6 bases between the germline ends. CDR1 GTSNPN and CDR2 SVGIG come from the germline V gene (reference sequence). This CDR3 is built from 13 residues. CDR3 residues: CAWSVLWNTEAFF. CDR3 DNA sequence: TGTGCCTGGAGTGTACTTTGGAACACTGAAGCTTTCTTT.

The V and J genes are TRBV6-1 and TRBJ1-3, with 7 bases lining up with TRBD1. J gave up 7 bases and V 6 bases, and 9 bases lay outside the gene matches. The CDR3 is 14 amino acids. Germline V gives CDR1 MNHNS, CDR2 SASEGT. CDR3 residues: CASRDRVYWNTIYF. DNA for the CDR3: TGTGCCAGCAGAGACAGGGTCTATTGGAACACCATATATTTT.

The V call is TRBV9, the J call TRBJ2-5, with 7 nucleotides matching TRBD2. The CDR3 runs 15 residues. CDR1 and CDR2 (germline): SGDLS, YYNGEE. V lost 2 bases and J lost 2; bases outside the gene matches: 6. The CDR3 DNA follows: TGTGCCAGCAGCGTGCTAGCGGAACCGCAAGAGACCCAGTACTTC. It encodes CASSVLAEPQETQYF.

Turning to this clone: This sample includes further DNA sequences coding for the same CDR3. The rearrangement joins TRBV6-1 to TRBJ2-1; D may correspond to TRBD1 or TRBD2 (5 bases each). There are 12 residues in the CDR3. From germline, CDR1 is MNHNS and CDR2 SASEGT. V was pared by 6 bases and J by 10 bases, with 13 bases between. The CDR3: CASSPRGDEQFF. CDR3 coding DNA: TGTGCCAGCAGCCCGAGGGGTGACGAGCAGTTCTTC.

The V call is TRBV7-3, the J call TRBJ2-1; tentatively, D is TRBD1 or TRBD2 (6 bases each). V was clipped by 1 base and J by 7 bases, with 11 bases between them. CDR3 length: 14 amino acids. Germline CDR1 is SGHTA and CDR2 is FQGTGA. CDR3 sequence (DNA): TGTGCCAGCAGCTTAAACACAGGGAGGAATGAGCAGTTCTTC. Translated, it gives CASSLNTGRNEQFF.

The rearrangement joins TRBV28 to TRBJ1-2; D may be TRBD1 (5 bases). This CDR3 comprises 14 residues. Per the germline V gene, CDR1 is MDHEN and CDR2 is SYDVKM. The germline V and J ends were trimmed by 2 bases and 8 bases, with 15 bases remaining between them. The CDR3 spells CASSLRQGSGGYTF. CDR3 in DNA: TGTGCCAGCAGTTTAAGGCAGGGATCTGGCGGCTACACCTTC.

This chain connects TRBV18 to TRBJ1-3; a weak D match, TRBD1 (5 bases). V was pared by 3 bases and J by 13 bases, with 13 bases between. Germline V gene lookup returns CDR1 KGHSH and CDR2 LQKENI. The CDR3 contains 12 residues. The CDR3 reads CASSPPGPLIYF. DNA for the CDR3: TGTGCCAGCTCACCTCCGGGACCGCTAATATATTTT.

The V gene is TRBV5-5, the J gene TRBJ2-5; D uncertain. CDR1 is SGHKS, CDR2 YYEKEE, per germline (reference sequence). The CDR3 is 12 amino acids. V lost 1 base and J lost 5, with 6 bases in between. The CDR3 is CASSLIPETQYF. The CDR3 region has the DNA TGTGCCAGCAGCTTGATTCCGGAGACCCAGTACTTC.

The genes are TRBV19 and TRBJ1-2; maybe TRBD1 (5 bases). Trimming took off 8 bases at V and 1 base at J, with 20 bases between the two ends. The CDR3 length is 16 residues. The germline gives CDR1 LNHDA, CDR2 SQIVND (reference sequence). The CDR3 DNA sequence: TGTGCCAGTCAAGCTCTTCTGGGACCGCTTAACTATGGCTACACCTTC. Translating gives CASQALLGPLNYGYTF.

The gene calls are TRBV15 and TRBJ2-7; 7 positions agree with TRBD1. This CDR3 has 14 residues. The germline V gene encodes CDR1 LNHNV and CDR2 YYDKDF (reference sequence). J lost 6 bases, V lost 3 bases, and 8 bases had no gene match. The DNA of the CDR3 is TGTGCCACCAGCAGCTACAGGGGAGCGGCCGAGCAGTACTTC. Its protein product is CATSSYRGAAEQYF.

The rearrangement uses TRBV27 and TRBJ2-1; maybe TRBD2 (6 bases). Trimming left V 1 base short and J 1 base short, with 26 bases between. CDR1 MNHEY and CDR2 SMNVEV come from the germline V gene (reference sequence). CDR3 length equals 21 residues. The CDR3 DNA reads TGTGCCAGCAGTTTATTAAGGGTTCCGCTTCGAGGGACTCTGTCCTACAATGAGCAGTTCTTC. It codes for CASSLLRVPLRGTLSYNEQFF.